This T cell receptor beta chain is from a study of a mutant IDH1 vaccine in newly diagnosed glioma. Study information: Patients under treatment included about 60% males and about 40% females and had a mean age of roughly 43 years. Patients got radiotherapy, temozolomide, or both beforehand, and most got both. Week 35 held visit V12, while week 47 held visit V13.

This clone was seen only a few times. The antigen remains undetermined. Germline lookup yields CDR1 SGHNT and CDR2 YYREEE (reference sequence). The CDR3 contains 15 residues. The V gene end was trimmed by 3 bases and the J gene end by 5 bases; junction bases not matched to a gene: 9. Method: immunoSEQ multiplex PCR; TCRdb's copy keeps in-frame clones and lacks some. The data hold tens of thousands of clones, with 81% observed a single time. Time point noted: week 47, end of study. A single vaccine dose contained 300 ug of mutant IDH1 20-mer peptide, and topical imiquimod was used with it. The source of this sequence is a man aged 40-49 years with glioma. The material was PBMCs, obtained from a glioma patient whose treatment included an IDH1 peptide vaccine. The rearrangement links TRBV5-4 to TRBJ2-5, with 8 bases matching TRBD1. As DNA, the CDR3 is TGTGCCAGCAGCTCGCTAAGACAGGGGAGGGAGACCCAGTACTTC. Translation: CASSSLRQGRETQYF.